This TCR beta chain was captured in a study of blood T cell repertoires in COVID-19. The CDR3 spans 15 residues. V was cut by 0 bases and J by 0 bases, with 6 bases left in between. The germline V gene encodes CDR1 SGHRS and CDR2 YFSETQ. The assay was immunoSEQ multiplex PCR, and TCRdb's table has in-frame clones only and misses some. The table lists more than 200,000 clones, approximately 80% of them singletons. The chain recombines TRBV5-1 with TRBJ2-2; D gene unclear. The sequence derives from a woman aged 40 to 50 who had recovered from COVID-19. Sequences were obtained from peripheral blood. The CDR3 reads CASSLGAANTGELFF. DNA for the CDR3: TGCGCCAGCAGCTTGGGAGCTGCGAACACCGGGGAGCTGTTTTTT.